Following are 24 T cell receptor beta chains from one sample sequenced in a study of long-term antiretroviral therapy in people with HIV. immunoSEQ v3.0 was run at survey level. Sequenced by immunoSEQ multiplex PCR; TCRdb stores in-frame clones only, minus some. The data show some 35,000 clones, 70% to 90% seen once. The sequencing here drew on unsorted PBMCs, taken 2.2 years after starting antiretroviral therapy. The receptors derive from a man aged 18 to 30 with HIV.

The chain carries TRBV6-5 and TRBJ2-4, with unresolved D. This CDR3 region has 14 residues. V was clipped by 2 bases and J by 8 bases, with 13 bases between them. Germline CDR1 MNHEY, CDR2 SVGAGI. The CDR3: CASSYEGKPYIQYF. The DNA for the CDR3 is TGTGCCAGCAGTTACGAAGGGAAACCCTACATTCAGTACTTC.

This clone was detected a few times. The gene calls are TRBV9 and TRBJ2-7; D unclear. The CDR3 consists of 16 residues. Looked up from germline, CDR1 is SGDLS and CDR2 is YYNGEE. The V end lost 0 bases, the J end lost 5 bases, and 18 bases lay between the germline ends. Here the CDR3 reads CASSVGPISTRDEQYF. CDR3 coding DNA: TGTGCCAGCAGCGTAGGCCCGATATCTACAAGGGACGAGCAGTACTTC.

The CDR3: CASTPSSSPFYEQYF. DNA of the CDR3: TGTGCCAGCACCCCTTCAAGTTCACCTTTCTACGAGCAGTACTTC. This chain links TRBV7-2 with TRBJ2-7, with no clear D. V lost 7 bases to trimming and J lost 3 bases, with 19 bases between them. The CDR3 runs to 15 residues. Germline V gene sequence: CDR1 SGHTA, CDR2 FQGNSA.

The CDR3 loop reads CASSGQIDLSGNTIYF. The CDR3 DNA reads TGTGCCAGCAGCGGACAGATCGACCTCTCTGGAAACACCATATATTTT. The genes are TRBV11-2 and TRBJ1-3; perhaps TRBD1 as D (6 bases). Trimming cost V 5 bases and J 0 bases, with 14 bases left between them. This CDR3 has 16 amino acids. Per germline, CDR1 SGHAT and CDR2 FQNNGV.

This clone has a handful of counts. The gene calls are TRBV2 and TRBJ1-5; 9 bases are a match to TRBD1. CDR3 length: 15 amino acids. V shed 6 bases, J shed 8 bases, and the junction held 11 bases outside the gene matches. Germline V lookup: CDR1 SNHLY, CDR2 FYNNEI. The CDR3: CASSETTGGQEPQHF. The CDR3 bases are TGTGCCAGCAGCGAAACAACAGGGGGCCAGGAGCCCCAGCATTTT. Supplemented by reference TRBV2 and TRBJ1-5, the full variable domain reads EPEVTQTPSHQVTQMGQEVILRCVPISNHLYFYWYRQILGQKVEFLVSFYNNEISEKSEIFDDQFSVERPDGSNFTLKIRSTKLEDSAMYFCASSETTGGQEPQHFGDGTRLSIL.

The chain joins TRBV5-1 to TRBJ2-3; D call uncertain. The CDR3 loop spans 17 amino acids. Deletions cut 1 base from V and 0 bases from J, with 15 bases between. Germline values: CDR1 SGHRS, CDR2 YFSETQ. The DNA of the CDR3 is TGCGCCAGCAGCTTGCCCCCGAAAACCCAAAGCACAGATACGCAGTATTTT. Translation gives CASSLPPKTQSTDTQYF.

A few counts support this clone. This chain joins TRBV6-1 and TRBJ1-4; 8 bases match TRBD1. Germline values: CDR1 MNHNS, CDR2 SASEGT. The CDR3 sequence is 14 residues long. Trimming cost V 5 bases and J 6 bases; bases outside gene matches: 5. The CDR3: CASSIRGLDEKLFF. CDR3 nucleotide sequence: TGTGCCAGCAGTATCAGGGGGCTGGATGAAAAACTGTTTTTT.

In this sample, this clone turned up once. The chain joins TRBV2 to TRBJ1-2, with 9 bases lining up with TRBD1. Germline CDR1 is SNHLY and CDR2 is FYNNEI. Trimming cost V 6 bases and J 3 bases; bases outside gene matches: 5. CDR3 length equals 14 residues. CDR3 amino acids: CASRMTGGDYGYTF. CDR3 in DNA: TGTGCCAGCAGGATGACAGGGGGAGACTATGGCTACACCTTC.

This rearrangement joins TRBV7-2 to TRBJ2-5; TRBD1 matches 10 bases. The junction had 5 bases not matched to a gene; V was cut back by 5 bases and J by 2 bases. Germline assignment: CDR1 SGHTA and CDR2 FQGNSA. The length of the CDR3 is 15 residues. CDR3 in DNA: TGTGCCAGCAGCCCTGACAGGGGGCGGCAAGAGACCCAGTACTTC. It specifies CASSPDRGRQETQYF.

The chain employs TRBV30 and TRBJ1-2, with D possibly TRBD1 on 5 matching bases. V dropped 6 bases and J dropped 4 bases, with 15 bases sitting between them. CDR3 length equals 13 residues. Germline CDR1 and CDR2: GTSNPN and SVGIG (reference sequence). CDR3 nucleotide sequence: TGTGCCTGTAATACGCAGGGTATCTATGGCTACACCTTC. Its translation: CACNTQGIYGYTF.

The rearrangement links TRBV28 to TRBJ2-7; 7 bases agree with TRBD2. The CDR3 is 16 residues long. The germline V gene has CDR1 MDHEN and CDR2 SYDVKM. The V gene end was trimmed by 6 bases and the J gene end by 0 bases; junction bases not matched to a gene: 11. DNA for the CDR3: TGTGCCAGCAGCTCTACCTCGGGCGGGAGCTCCTACGAGCAGTACTTC. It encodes CASSSTSGGSSYEQYF.

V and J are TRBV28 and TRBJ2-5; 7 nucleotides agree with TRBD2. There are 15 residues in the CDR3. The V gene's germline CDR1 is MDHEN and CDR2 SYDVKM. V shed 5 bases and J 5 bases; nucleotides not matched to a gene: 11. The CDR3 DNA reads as TGTGCCAGCAGTAACGTTGGGCGGGGAGGGGAGACCCAGTACTTC. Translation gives CASSNVGRGGETQYF.

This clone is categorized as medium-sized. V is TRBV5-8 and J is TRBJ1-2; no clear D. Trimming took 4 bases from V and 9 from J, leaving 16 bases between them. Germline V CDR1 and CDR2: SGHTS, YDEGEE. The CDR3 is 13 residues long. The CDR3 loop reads CASSPQWPDSYTF. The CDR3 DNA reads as TGTGCCAGCAGCCCACAGTGGCCAGACAGCTACACCTTC.

DNA of the CDR3: TGTGCCAGCAGTGTGGGGCCAGATACGCAGTATTTT. Its protein product is CASSVGPDTQYF. This chain joins TRBV28 and TRBJ2-3; maybe TRBD1 (5 bases). CDR3 length: 12 amino acids. Germline CDR1 and CDR2: MDHEN and SYDVKM. Between the trimmed V and J ends, which lost 5 bases and 4 bases, there was a span of 7 bases.

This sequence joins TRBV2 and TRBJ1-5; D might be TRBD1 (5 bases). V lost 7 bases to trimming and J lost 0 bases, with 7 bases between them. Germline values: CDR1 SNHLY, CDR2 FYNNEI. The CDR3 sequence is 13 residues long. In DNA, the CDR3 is TGTGCCAGCACACAGGATAGCAATCAGCCCCAGCATTTT. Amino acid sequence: CASTQDSNQPQHF.

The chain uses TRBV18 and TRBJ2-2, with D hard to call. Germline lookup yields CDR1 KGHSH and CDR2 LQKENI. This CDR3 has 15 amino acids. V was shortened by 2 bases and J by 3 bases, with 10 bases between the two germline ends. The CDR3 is CASSPLGLYTGELFF. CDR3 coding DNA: TGTGCCAGCTCACCATTAGGTCTCTACACCGGGGAGCTGTTTTTT.

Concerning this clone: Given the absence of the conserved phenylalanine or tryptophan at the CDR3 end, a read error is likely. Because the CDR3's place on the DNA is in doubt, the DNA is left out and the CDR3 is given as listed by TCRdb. This chain's CDR3 is CASSLGRSTGRGFPI. The chain recombines TRBV13 with TRBJ2-3. The CDR3 numbers 15 amino acids, ends counted. The germline V gene encodes CDR1 PRHDT and CDR2 FYEKMQ (reference sequence).

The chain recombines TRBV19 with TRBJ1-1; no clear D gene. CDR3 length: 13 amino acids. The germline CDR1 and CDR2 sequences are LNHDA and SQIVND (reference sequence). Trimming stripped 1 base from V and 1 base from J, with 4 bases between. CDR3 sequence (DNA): TGTGCCAGTAGTATAGGGGGGAACACTGAAGCTTTCTTT. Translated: CASSIGGNTEAFF.

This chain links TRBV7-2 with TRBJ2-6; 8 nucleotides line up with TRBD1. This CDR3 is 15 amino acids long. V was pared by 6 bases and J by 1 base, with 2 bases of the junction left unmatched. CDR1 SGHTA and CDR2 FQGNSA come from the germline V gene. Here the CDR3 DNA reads TGTGCCAGCAGAAGACAGGGGTCTGGGGCCAACGTCCTGACTTTC. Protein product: CASRRQGSGANVLTF.

CDR3 in amino acids: CAWREELAGVTDTQYF. The CDR3 DNA is TGTGCCTGGAGAGAAGAACTAGCGGGAGTCACAGATACGCAGTATTTT. J is TRBJ2-3 and V is TRBV30, with 11 bases that match TRBD2. The CDR3 is made up of 16 amino acids. CDR1 and CDR2 from the germline V gene are GTSNPN and SVGIG (reference sequence). Losses at the gene ends were 3 bases for V and 2 bases for J; bases not matched to a gene: 7.

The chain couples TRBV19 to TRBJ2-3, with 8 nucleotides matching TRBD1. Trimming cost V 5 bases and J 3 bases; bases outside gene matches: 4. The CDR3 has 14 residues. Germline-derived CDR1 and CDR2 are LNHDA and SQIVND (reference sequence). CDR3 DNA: TGTGCCAGTAGTCCCTGGGACAGGACAGATACGCAGTATTTT. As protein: CASSPWDRTDTQYF.

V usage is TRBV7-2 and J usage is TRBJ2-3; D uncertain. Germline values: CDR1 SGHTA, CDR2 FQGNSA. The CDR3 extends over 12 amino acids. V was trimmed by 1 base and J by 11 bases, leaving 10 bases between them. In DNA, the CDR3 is TGTGCCAGCAGCTTAGGAAGAGGTTTGCAGTATTTT. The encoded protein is CASSLGRGLQYF.

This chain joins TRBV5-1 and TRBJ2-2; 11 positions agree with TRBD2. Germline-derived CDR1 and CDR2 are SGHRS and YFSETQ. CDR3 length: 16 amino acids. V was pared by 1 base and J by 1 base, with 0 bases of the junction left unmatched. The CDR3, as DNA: TGCGCCAGCAGCTTGCTAGCGGGGGGGAACACCGGGGAGCTGTTTTTT. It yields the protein CASSLLAGGNTGELFF.

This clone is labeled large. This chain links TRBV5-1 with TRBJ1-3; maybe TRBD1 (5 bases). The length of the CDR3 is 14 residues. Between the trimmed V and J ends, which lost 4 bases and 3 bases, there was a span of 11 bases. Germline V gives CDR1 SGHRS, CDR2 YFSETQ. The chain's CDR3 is CASSLSGLGNTIYF. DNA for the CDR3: TGCGCCAGCAGCCTCTCAGGGCTTGGAAACACCATATATTTT.